The present T cell receptor beta chain was sequenced within a study of cytomegalovirus exposure and HLA in healthy donors. Study background: Unique TCRs from HLA-typed donors, 80 million to 90 million of them, were held in an early data release.

With V trimmed by 0 bases and J by 5 bases, 3 bases remained unmatched. The CDR3 totals 14 residues. Germline lookup yields CDR1 SGHAT and CDR2 FQNNGV. The PCR had 60 Vbeta and 13 Jbeta primers. The method was immunoSEQ multiplex PCR; TCRdb's version includes in-frame clones alone and lacks a portion of them. The profile shows fewer than 150,000 clones, around 76% of them singletons. Sequencing used PBMCs. This chain links TRBV11-2 with TRBJ1-1; TRBD1 matches 7 bases. The clonotype was recovered from a man aged 55 to 70 in good health and CMV-seropositive. As DNA, the CDR3 is TGTGCCAGCAGCTTAGACGGCAGGGGGACTGAAGCTTTCTTT. Encoded protein: CASSLDGRGTEAFF.